Shown below are 4 T cell receptor beta chains from a single sample sequenced in a study of T cell repertoires in urothelial bladder cancer. Generated by immunoSEQ multiplex PCR, the TCRdb table keeps only in-frame clones and is missing some. The table includes 450 to 650 clones, about 71% detected once. The sequenced material came from tumor-infiltrating cells from bladder cancer. These receptor sequences come from a human donor with urothelial carcinoma.

The rearrangement links TRBV10-2 to TRBJ1-5; unclear D gene. This CDR3 contains 14 residues. CDR1 WSHSY and CDR2 SAAADI come from the germline V gene. V was shortened by 3 bases and J by 1 base, with 7 bases between the two germline ends. In nucleotides, the CDR3 is TGCGCCAGCAGTGATGCTGGAAGCAATCAGCCCCAGCATTTT. Translated: CASSDAGSNQPQHF.

This chain uses TRBV5-6 with TRBJ1-1; D perhaps matches TRBD1 (5 bases). V gave up 1 base and J gave up 2 bases, with 12 bases separating them. The CDR3 runs to 15 residues. Germline values: CDR1 SGHDT, CDR2 YYEEEE. The DNA of the CDR3 is TGTGCCAGCAGCTTGCTACGGGGGGTAAACACTGAAGCTTTCTTT. Translating it yields CASSLLRGVNTEAFF.

This clone was seen more than once but under ten times. The chain couples TRBV19 to TRBJ1-2; unclear D gene. Germline loops: CDR1 LNHDA, CDR2 SQIVND (reference sequence). The CDR3 has 14 amino acids. Trimming left V 2 bases short and J 1 base short, with 8 bases between. The CDR3 DNA follows: TGTGCCAGTAGTATAAGGGAGAATAACTATGGCTACACCTTC. It yields the protein CASSIRENNYGYTF.

The chain joins TRBV13 to TRBJ2-1; D is unresolved. The CDR3 contains 14 residues. Per the germline V gene, CDR1 is PRHDT and CDR2 is FYEKMQ (reference sequence). V lost 5 bases, J lost 7 bases, and 15 bases lay in between. The CDR3 protein is CASSPRVVRNEQFF. In DNA form, the CDR3 reads TGTGCCAGCAGCCCCCGGGTGGTCCGGAATGAGCAGTTCTTC.